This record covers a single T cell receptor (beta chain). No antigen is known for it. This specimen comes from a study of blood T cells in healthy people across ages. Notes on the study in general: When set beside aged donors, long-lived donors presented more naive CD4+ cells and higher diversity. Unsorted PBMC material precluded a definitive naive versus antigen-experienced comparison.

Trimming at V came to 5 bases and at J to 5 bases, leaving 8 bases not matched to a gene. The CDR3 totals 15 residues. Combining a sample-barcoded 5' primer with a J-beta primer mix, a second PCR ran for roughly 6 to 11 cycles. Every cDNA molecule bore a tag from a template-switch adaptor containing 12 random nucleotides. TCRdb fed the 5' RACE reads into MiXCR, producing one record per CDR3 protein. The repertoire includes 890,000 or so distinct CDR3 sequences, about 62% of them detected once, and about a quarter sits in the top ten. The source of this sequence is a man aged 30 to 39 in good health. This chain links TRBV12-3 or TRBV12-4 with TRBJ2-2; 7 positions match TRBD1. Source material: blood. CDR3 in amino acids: CASSHKTGLTGELFF. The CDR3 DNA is TGTGCCAGCAGTCATAAGACAGGGCTTACCGGGGAGCTGTTTTTT.